Listed below are T cell receptor beta chains from one sample, sequenced in a study of cytomegalovirus exposure and HLA in healthy donors. Produced via immunoSEQ multiplex PCR; TCRdb's table is partial and in-frame only. The profile shows 150,000 to 160,000 clones, 65% to 85% of them singletons. Source material: PBMCs. The receptor source for this set is a man in his late teens or twenties in good health and CMV-seronegative. CDR3s include the opening cysteine and the closing phenylalanine or tryptophan. A D gene is named only where the DNA matches it firmly. Some rows mark clone size as missing; the rest say once, few, many or name a class of expanded clone.

d_call j_call clone_size v_call cdr3_nt cdr3_aa
TRBD1 TRBJ1-4 - TRBV28 TGTGCCAGCAGTTTCCCTGGAGGGGGCGGTGAAAAACTGTTTTTT CASSFPGGGGEKLFF
TRBD1 TRBJ2-7 - TRBV7-2 TGTGCCAGCAGCTCCGGACAGGGGAGCTACGAGCAGTACTTC CASSSGQGSYEQYF
- TRBJ1-2 - TRBV20-1 TGCAGTGCTAGACAGGACTATGGCTACACCTTC CSARQDYGYTF
TRBD2 TRBJ2-7 - TRBV6-5 TGTGCCGCGGCGGGGGGGAGTAACGACGAGCAGTACTTC CAAAGGSNDEQYF
- TRBJ2-3 - TRBV6-5 TGTGCCAGCAGTTCGAGCACAGATACGCAGTATTTT CASSSSTDTQYF
- TRBJ1-2 - TRBV11-2 TGTGCCAGCAGCCGGGACACCTACTATGGCTACACCTTC CASSRDTYYGYTF
TRBD1 TRBJ2-1 - TRBV2 TGTGCCAGCAGTGAGACGGACAGGTCTTACAATGAGCAGTTCTTC CASSETDRSYNEQFF
TRBD2 TRBJ2-7 few TRBV5-1 TGCGCCAGCAGCTTGGGTGCGGGGGGAATCTACGAGCAGTACTTC CASSLGAGGIYEQYF
TRBD1 TRBJ1-3 few TRBV4-1 TGCGCCAGCAGCCAAGATCGGAGGGGGCCCTCTGGAAACACCATATATTTT CASSQDRRGPSGNTIYF
TRBD1 TRBJ1-2 - TRBV6-5 TGTGCCAGCAGTTACTCCCAGGACAGGCTCGGCTATGGCTACACCTTC CASSYSQDRLGYGYTF
- TRBJ1-5 - TRBV14 TGTGCCAGCAGCCAAGATTTATTGCGGTATAGCAATCAGCCCCAGCATTTT CASSQDLLRYSNQPQHF
- TRBJ1-1 - TRBV7-3 TGTGCCAGCAGCTTGACAGGATCGAACACTGAAGCTTTCTTT CASSLTGSNTEAFF
TRBD2 TRBJ2-7 few TRBV2 TGTGCCACCCCAGGGCTAGCGGGGGTCGAGCAGTACTTC CATPGLAGVEQYF
- TRBJ1-1 - TRBV4-3 TGCGCCAGCAGCCAAGATCCAATACAGGGTACTGAAGCTTTCTTT CASSQDPIQGTEAFF
- TRBJ1-5 - TRBV6-1 TGTGCCAGCAGCCCGATGGGGAGGGTCAATCAGCCCCAGCATTTT CASSPMGRVNQPQHF
- TRBJ1-6 - TRBV19 TGTGCCAGTAATTTACAGGGCCTAACCAATTCACCCCTCCACTTT CASNLQGLTNSPLHF
- TRBJ1-3 - TRBV29-1 TGCAGCGTTGTTCGGAGTGGAAACACCATATATTTT CSVVRSGNTIYF
TRBD2 TRBJ2-5 - TRBV9 TGTGCCAGCAGCGGGGAGCGGGGGGGTTTGGAGACCCAGTACTTC CASSGERGGLETQYF
TRBD1 TRBJ1-1 - TRBV29-1 TGCAGCGTACGAAAACAGGGGGGAGGGATCCCTGAAGCTTTCTTT CSVRKQGGGIPEAFF
TRBD2 TRBJ2-7 - TRBV5-4 TGTGCCAGCAGCTGGCGGGGGGAATCCTACGAGCAGTACTTC CASSWRGESYEQYF
- TRBJ1-2 few TRBV27 TGTGCCAGCAGTCTCACTCGGGACTCCCAACGCTATGGCTACACCTTC CASSLTRDSQRYGYTF
- TRBJ2-2 few TRBV5-1 TGCGCCAGCAGCTTGGACAGGAACACCGGGGAGCTGTTTTTT CASSLDRNTGELFF
- TRBJ2-6 few TRBV2 TGTGCCAGCAGTGGAGGAACTGGGGCCAACGTCCTGACTTTC CASSGGTGANVLTF
TRBD2 TRBJ2-3 - TRBV10-3 TGTGCCATCAGTACTAGCGGGGGGGGCACAGATACGCAGTATTTT CAISTSGGGTDTQYF
TRBD2 TRBJ2-1 - TRBV10-3 TGTGCCATCAGTGAGCGGGGGGCCTACAATGAGCAGTTCTTC CAISERGAYNEQFF
TRBD1 TRBJ2-3 - TRBV6-1 TGTGCCAGCAGCCCCAGACAGGGACGCACAGATACGCAGTATTTT CASSPRQGRTDTQYF
TRBD2 TRBJ2-1 - TRBV2 TGTGCCAGCAGACGGACTAGCGGGGACCAGTTCTTC CASRRTSGDQFF
- TRBJ1-5 - TRBV25-1 TGTGCCAGTCAGGGTTATAGCAATCAGCCCCAGCATTTT CASQGYSNQPQHF
- TRBJ1-5 - TRBV6-1 TGTGCCGCCGAGCTGCCCCTTAGCAATCAGCCCCAGCATTTT CAAELPLSNQPQHF
TRBD2 TRBJ2-1 once TRBV7-2 TGTGCCAGCAGTTTAGGTGGCGGGGGGACGGGGGAGCAGTTCTTC CASSLGGGGTGEQFF
- TRBJ1-1 few TRBV10-3 TGTGCCATCACGGGTGAAGGGGACACTGAAGCTTTCTTT CAITGEGDTEAFF
TRBD2 TRBJ2-3 - TRBV29-1 TGCAGCGTCAGACTAGCGGGGGGAGATACGCAGTATTTT CSVRLAGGDTQYF
- TRBJ2-5 - TRBV5-1 TGCGCCAGCAGCTTGGGGCTAGCCCTCTCAGAGACCCAGTACTTC CASSLGLALSETQYF
- TRBJ1-4 few TRBV5-1 TGCGCCAGCTATAACAGGGAAACAACTAATGAAAAACTGTTTTTT CASYNRETTNEKLFF
TRBD1 TRBJ1-2 - TRBV5-6 TGTGCCAGCAGCTTGAGGGACAGGGCTAACTATGGCTACACCTTC CASSLRDRANYGYTF
TRBD2 TRBJ2-2 - TRBV2 TGTGCCAGCAGAGTAGCGGGGGGAAACACCGGGGAGCTGTTTTTT CASRVAGGNTGELFF
TRBD1 TRBJ1-4 - TRBV7-9 TGTGCCAGCAGCTCCTACAGGGGGGTCGATGAAAAACTGTTTTTT CASSSYRGVDEKLFF
- TRBJ1-2 - TRBV4-1 TGCGCCAGCAGCCAGGGTCAGGGAGGGATCCATGGCTACACCTTC CASSQGQGGIHGYTF
TRBD2 TRBJ2-3 - TRBV9 TGTGCCAGCAGGGGGGGGTGGGGGAACACAGATACGCAGTATTTT CASRGGWGNTDTQYF
TRBD1 TRBJ2-7 - TRBV23-1 TGCGCCAGCAGTCAATCGGACAGGGGCTACGAGCAGTACTTC CASSQSDRGYEQYF
TRBD1 TRBJ2-6 once TRBV10-2 TGCGCCAGTGGGACAGCCCATTCCTCTGGGGCCAACGTCCTGACTTTC CASGTAHSSGANVLTF
- TRBJ2-2 - TRBV6-5 TGTGCCAGCAGTTACGCGGACACCGGGGAGCTGTTTTTT CASSYADTGELFF
TRBD1 TRBJ1-3 - TRBV28 TGTGCCAGCAGTTCCGGACAGGGGGTTATAGGGAACACCATATATTTT CASSSGQGVIGNTIYF
- TRBJ1-5 - TRBV9 TGTGCCAGCGGGAAGGGACATAATAGCAATCAGCCCCAGCATTTT CASGKGHNSNQPQHF
- TRBJ1-1 - TRBV13 TGTGCCAGCAGCTTAGATCTTGAAGCTTTCTTT CASSLDLEAFF
TRBD1 TRBJ2-7 - TRBV4-3 TGCGCCAGCAGCCACTACCTTTCGGGACAGGGGAACTACGAGCAGTACTTC CASSHYLSGQGNYEQYF
TRBD1 TRBJ1-5 - TRBV19 TGTGCCAGTAGTATCGACAGGGATAGCAATCAGCCCCAGCATTTT CASSIDRDSNQPQHF
- TRBJ2-7 - TRBV5-1 TGCGCCAGCAGAAGGACAACCCGTTCGGACGAGCAGTACTTC CASRRTTRSDEQYF
- TRBJ1-5 - TRBV28 TGTGCCAGCACTGGACGTGGGGAGGTTCAGCCCCAGCATTTT CASTGRGEVQPQHF